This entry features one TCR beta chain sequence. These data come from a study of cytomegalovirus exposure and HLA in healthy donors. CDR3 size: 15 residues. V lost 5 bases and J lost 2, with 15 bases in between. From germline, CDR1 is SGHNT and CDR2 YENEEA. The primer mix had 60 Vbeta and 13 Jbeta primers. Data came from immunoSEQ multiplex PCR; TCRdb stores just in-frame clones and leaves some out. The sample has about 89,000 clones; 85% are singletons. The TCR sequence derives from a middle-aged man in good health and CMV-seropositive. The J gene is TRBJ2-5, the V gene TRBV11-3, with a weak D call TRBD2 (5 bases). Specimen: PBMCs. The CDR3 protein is CASSLRLGGQETQYF. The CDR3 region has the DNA TGTGCCAGCAGCCTCCGCCTAGGAGGACAAGAGACCCAGTACTTC.